This passage covers 30 T cell receptor beta chains from one sample sequenced in a study of cytomegalovirus exposure and HLA in healthy donors. PCR employed 60 Vbeta and 13 Jbeta primers. Here immunoSEQ multiplex PCR was the method, and the copy in TCRdb shows in-frame clones only, minus some. The profile covers 200,000 to 250,000 clones, with about four fifths appearing a single time and 5% to 6% taken by the ten largest. Material: PBMCs. Every receptor here comes from a woman between 35 and 50 years old in good health and CMV-seropositive.

V gene TRBV6-5 combines with J gene TRBJ1-2; weak D call: TRBD1 (5 bases). The CDR3 loop spans 14 amino acids. In germline, CDR1 is MNHEY, CDR2 SVGAGI. V lost 2 bases and J 4 bases, leaving 11 bases between the germline ends. The CDR3 nucleotides read TGTGCCAGCAGTTACAATCAGGGTATCTATGGCTACACCTTC. Protein: CASSYNQGIYGYTF.

J is TRBJ2-5 and V is TRBV7-8; D may be TRBD1 (6 bases). Germline V gives CDR1 SGHVS, CDR2 FQNEAQ. The CDR3 is 15 residues long. The ends were cut back, 2 bases at V and 5 bases at J, with 15 bases in the middle. The DNA of the CDR3 is TGTGCCAGCAGCTTAAACTCTCCCCAGGGGGAGACCCAGTACTTC. It codes for CASSLNSPQGETQYF.

The chain combines TRBV9 with TRBJ2-2; 12 bases match TRBD1. CDR1 and CDR2 (germline): SGDLS, YYNGEE. V trimming: 0 bases; J trimming: 6 bases; junction bases outside the gene matches: 6. This CDR3 has 17 amino acids. In nucleotides, the CDR3 is TGTGCCAGCAGCGTAGGGGGGACAGGGGGCAATTCCGGGGAGCTGTTTTTT. The encoded protein is CASSVGGTGGNSGELFF.

The rearrangement joins TRBV5-8 to TRBJ2-7; 11 bases match TRBD2. The CDR3 length is 17 residues. Germline lookup yields CDR1 SGHTS and CDR2 YDEGEE. The junction had 15 bases not matched to a gene; V was cut back by 4 bases and J by 6 bases. The CDR3 spells CASSRTGVASGRCEQYF. Written as DNA, the CDR3 is TGTGCCAGCAGCCGTACAGGGGTGGCTAGCGGGAGGTGCGAGCAGTACTTC. Filled out from reference TRBV5-8 and TRBJ2-7, the complete variable domain reads EAGVTQSPTHLIKTRGQQATLRCSPISGHTSVYWYQQALGLGLQFLLWYDEGEERNRGNFPPRFSGRQFPNYSSELNVNALELEDSALYLCASSRTGVASGRCEQYFGPGTRLTVT.

The chain is built from TRBV27 and TRBJ1-1, with TRBD1 matching over 11 bases. Germline CDR1 and CDR2: MNHEY and SMNVEV (reference sequence). CDR3 length: 13 amino acids. V dropped 9 bases and J dropped 6; count of bases not matched to a gene: 6. The CDR3 spells CASRPDRGPEAFF. The CDR3 DNA reads TGTGCCAGTCGACCGGACAGGGGGCCTGAAGCTTTCTTT.

The rearrangement uses TRBV4-1 and TRBJ1-5; no clear D. CDR1 MGHRA and CDR2 YSYEKL come from the germline V gene. V dropped 3 bases and J dropped 2 bases, with 8 bases sitting between them. The CDR3 is 14 amino acids. Here the CDR3 DNA reads TGCGCCAGCAGCCAGATGCGTGGCAATCAGCCCCAGCATTTT. It codes for CASSQMRGNQPQHF.

V is TRBV6-5 and J is TRBJ2-7; TRBD2 agrees at 10 bases. CDR1 and CDR2 from the germline V gene are MNHEY and SVGAGI. Trimming removed 4 bases from V and 5 bases from J; junction bases left unmatched: 5. The CDR3 totals 14 residues. CDR3: CASSSSGSWHEQYF. Here the CDR3 DNA reads TGTGCCAGCAGTTCTAGCGGGAGTTGGCACGAGCAGTACTTC.

This chain connects TRBV7-9 to TRBJ2-2, with a possible D match to TRBD2 (6 bases). The length of the CDR3 is 15 residues. CDR1 is SEHNR and CDR2 is FQNEAQ in the germline V gene (reference sequence). Trimming stripped 1 base from V and 1 base from J, with 7 bases between. The CDR3 DNA reads TGTGCCAGCAGCTTAGTCGGGGGGAACACCGGGGAGCTGTTTTTT. This codes for CASSLVGGNTGELFF.

The V call is TRBV6-1, the J call TRBJ1-2; D not resolved. Germline assignment: CDR1 MNHNS and CDR2 SASEGT. V dropped 4 bases and J dropped 4 bases, with 7 bases sitting between them. This CDR3 has 12 amino acids. The CDR3 DNA reads TGTGCCAGCAGTGGAGTCTTCTATGGCTACACCTTC. As protein: CASSGVFYGYTF.

The V and J genes are TRBV27 and TRBJ2-1; 12 nucleotides agree with TRBD1. Germline trimming cut 5 bases from V and 5 bases from J; bases unmatched to any gene: 4. This CDR3 has 15 amino acids. Germline V gene sequence: CDR1 MNHEY, CDR2 SMNVEV (reference sequence). This CDR3 reads CASSSGTGGHNEQFF. The DNA for the CDR3 is TGTGCCAGCAGTAGCGGGACAGGGGGCCACAATGAGCAGTTCTTC.

The chain has TRBV6-5 and TRBJ2-2, with 9 bases that match TRBD1. This CDR3 spans 16 amino acids. Germline CDR1 and CDR2: MNHEY and SVGAGI. After removal of 2 bases from V and 5 bases from J, the junction contained 6 bases not matched to a gene. The CDR3 DNA sequence: TGTGCCAGCAGTTACATCCAGGACAGGGGAACCGGGGAGCTGTTTTTT. Its protein product is CASSYIQDRGTGELFF.

Only one count was recorded for this clone. The chain recombines TRBV29-1 with TRBJ2-1; TRBD2 agrees at 8 bases. With 0 bases clipped from V and 9 bases from J, the junction kept 16 bases outside the gene matches. The CDR3 sequence is 17 residues long. The germline V gene has CDR1 SQVTM and CDR2 ANQGSEA. CDR3 sequence reads: CSVEERAGDLFVSEQFF. The CDR3, as DNA: TGCAGCGTTGAAGAGAGAGCGGGAGACCTCTTTGTCAGTGAGCAGTTCTTC.

The chain links TRBV7-9 to TRBJ2-6; 8 nucleotides align to TRBD1. The CDR3 totals 16 residues. Germline V gives CDR1 SEHNR, CDR2 FQNEAQ (reference sequence). J was trimmed by 4 bases and V by 5 bases; bases with no gene match: 7. The chain's CDR3 is CASSHRTGSGANVLTF. Written as DNA, the CDR3 is TGTGCCAGCAGCCATCGGACAGGGTCCGGGGCCAACGTCCTGACTTTC.

V is TRBV9 and J is TRBJ2-2, with D possibly matching TRBD2 (6 bases). The CDR3 loop spans 17 amino acids. Germline V gives CDR1 SGDLS, CDR2 YYNGEE. Trimming removed 0 bases from V and 4 bases from J, with 16 bases in between. The CDR3 nucleotides read TGTGCCAGCAGCGTAGATATAGGGGCGGGGAGCACCGGGGAGCTGTTTTTT. This translates into CASSVDIGAGSTGELFF.

The rearrangement uses TRBV5-1 and TRBJ2-3, with TRBD2 matching over 9 bases. The CDR3 is made up of 14 amino acids. With V trimmed by 6 bases and J by 3 bases, 5 bases remained unmatched. CDR1 is SGHRS, CDR2 YFSETQ, per germline. CDR3 sequence: CASTALAGTDTQYF. In DNA form, the CDR3 reads TGCGCCAGCACGGCCCTAGCGGGGACAGATACGCAGTATTTT. Complete variable domain (other parts from reference TRBV5-1 and TRBJ2-3): KAGVTQTPRYLIKTRGQQVTLSCSPISGHRSVSWYQQTPGQGLQFLFEYFSETQRNKGNFPGRFSGRQFSNSRSEMNVSTLELGDSALYLCASTALAGTDTQYFGPGTRLTVL.

The V gene is TRBV7-2, the J gene TRBJ1-4; TRBD1 matches 7 bases. Trimming removed 1 base from V and 11 bases from J; junction bases left unmatched: 13. This CDR3 contains 16 residues. Germline assignment: CDR1 SGHTA and CDR2 FQGNSA. CDR3 region: CASSLVKGAQGRKLFF. In DNA, the CDR3 is TGTGCCAGCAGCTTAGTGAAGGGGGCGCAGGGGCGGAAACTGTTTTTT.

The chain carries TRBV6-6 and TRBJ2-1; possibly TRBD2 for D (6 bases). This CDR3 comprises 13 residues. The germline V and J ends were trimmed by 8 bases and 9 bases, with 17 bases remaining between them. Germline CDR1 MNHNY, CDR2 SVGAGI (reference sequence). CDR3 residues: CASRPSGAVEQFF. DNA for the CDR3: TGTGCCAGCCGGCCATCGGGAGCGGTTGAGCAGTTCTTC.

The CDR3 region has the DNA TGTGCCAGCAGACCGGGACAGGGGGAGGGTCAGCCCCAGCATTTT. Its protein product is CASRPGQGEGQPQHF. V and J are TRBV27 and TRBJ1-5; 11 nucleotides align to TRBD1. Germline values: CDR1 MNHEY, CDR2 SMNVEV (reference sequence). The CDR3 loop spans 15 amino acids. V was pared by 6 bases and J by 6 bases, with 7 bases of the junction left unmatched.

The genes are TRBV25-1 and TRBJ1-2, with D possibly TRBD1 on 5 matching bases. The V and J ends lost 3 bases and 4 bases respectively, with 9 bases between them. This CDR3 region has 13 residues. Germline V lookup: CDR1 MGHDK, CDR2 SYGVNS. The CDR3: CASSEMGGYGYTF. CDR3 DNA: TGTGCCAGCAGTGAGATGGGGGGCTATGGCTACACCTTC.

The chain links TRBV6-5 to TRBJ1-4; 7 nucleotides align to TRBD1. V lost 0 bases and J lost 5; bases outside the gene matches: 3. Germline V CDR1 and CDR2: MNHEY, SVGAGI. CDR3 length: 15 residues. In DNA, the CDR3 is TGTGCCAGCAGTTACTCGGGGACAGCGAATGAAAAACTGTTTTTT. Encoded protein: CASSYSGTANEKLFF.

V gene TRBV10-3 combines with J gene TRBJ1-2; TRBD1 might be the D (5 bases). CDR3 size: 13 residues. V was clipped by 9 bases and J by 0 bases, with 11 bases between them. Germline lookup yields CDR1 ENHRY and CDR2 SYGVKD. CDR3 bases: TGTGCCATAGGGCAGACAGCTAACTATGGCTACACCTTC. Encoded protein: CAIGQTANYGYTF.

The V gene is TRBV9, the J gene TRBJ1-2; tentative D call: TRBD1 (5 bases). This CDR3 is 15 amino acids long. The germline V gene encodes CDR1 SGDLS and CDR2 YYNGEE. The V end lost 3 bases, the J end lost 8 bases, and 20 bases lay between the germline ends. The CDR3 here is CASSAKGQEQEGYTF. The CDR3 DNA is TGTGCCAGCAGCGCAAAGGGGCAGGAACAGGAAGGCTACACCTTC.

The count of this clone is one. This chain links TRBV6-6 with TRBJ2-7; D is unresolved. CDR3 length: 13 amino acids. V lost 2 bases and J 0 bases, leaving 5 bases between the germline ends. Germline CDR1 and CDR2: MNHNY and SVGAGI (reference sequence). CDR3 loop: CASSYIASYEQYF. The CDR3 region has the DNA TGTGCCAGCAGTTACATAGCCTCCTACGAGCAGTACTTC.

The chain links TRBV30 to TRBJ2-3; 7 bases agree with TRBD1. Germline V gives CDR1 GTSNPN, CDR2 SVGIG (reference sequence). This CDR3 comprises 12 residues. V gave up 2 bases and J gave up 5 bases; unmatched junction bases: 1. CDR3 loop: CAWSTGVDTQYF. The CDR3 DNA reads TGTGCCTGGAGTACAGGGGTAGATACGCAGTATTTT.

The chain combines TRBV5-1 with TRBJ2-7, with 7 bases lining up with TRBD1. J gave up 0 bases and V 0 bases, and 3 bases lay outside the gene matches. The CDR3 is 15 amino acids. Germline V lookup: CDR1 SGHRS, CDR2 YFSETQ. The CDR3 DNA is TGCGCCAGCAGCTTGGGGCCAGGGGGCTCCTACGAGCAGTACTTC. Translated, it gives CASSLGPGGSYEQYF.

This clone was detected only once. The J gene is TRBJ2-2, the V gene TRBV7-3; TRBD2 aligns across 10 bases. Germline CDR1 and CDR2: SGHTA and FQGTGA. With V trimmed by 11 bases and J by 2 bases, 14 bases remained unmatched. CDR3 size: 17 residues. CDR3 loop: CASQGEREGRNTGELFF. CDR3 bases: TGTGCCTCCCAGGGGGAGCGGGAGGGGAGAAACACCGGGGAGCTGTTTTTT.

The chain couples TRBV19 to TRBJ2-1; 8 bases match TRBD1. The CDR3 is 15 residues long. Per the germline V gene, CDR1 is LNHDA and CDR2 is SQIVND (reference sequence). With 4 bases clipped from V and 3 bases from J, the junction kept 5 bases outside the gene matches. CDR3 amino acids: CASSNAQGDYNEQFF. CDR3 DNA sequence: TGTGCCAGTAGTAATGCACAGGGGGACTACAATGAGCAGTTCTTC.

The chain carries TRBV7-2 and TRBJ2-7; perhaps TRBD2 as D (5 bases). With 2 bases removed from V and 0 bases from J, the gap between germline ends came to 8 bases. Germline-derived CDR1 and CDR2 are SGHTA and FQGNSA. The CDR3 extends over 14 amino acids. The CDR3 DNA reads TGTGCCAGCAGCTTACAGCGGAACTCCTACGAGCAGTACTTC. Translated: CASSLQRNSYEQYF.

The chain is built from TRBV14 and TRBJ1-4; 7 nucleotides align to TRBD1. Germline trimming cut 5 bases from V and 0 bases from J; bases unmatched to any gene: 6. This CDR3 contains 16 residues. Germline V gives CDR1 SGHDN, CDR2 FVKESK. Here the CDR3 reads CASSTWDSPTNEKLFF. The CDR3 coding sequence is TGTGCCAGCAGCACCTGGGACAGTCCAACTAATGAAAAACTGTTTTTT.

The chain couples TRBV7-9 to TRBJ1-6; D call uncertain. Germline loops: CDR1 SEHNR, CDR2 FQNEAQ (reference sequence). The CDR3 totals 16 residues. Trimming stripped 1 base from V and 7 bases from J, with 14 bases between. CDR3 amino acids: CASSLGARPLNSPLHF. CDR3 nucleotides: TGTGCCAGCAGCTTAGGAGCGCGACCGCTAAATTCACCCCTCCACTTT.